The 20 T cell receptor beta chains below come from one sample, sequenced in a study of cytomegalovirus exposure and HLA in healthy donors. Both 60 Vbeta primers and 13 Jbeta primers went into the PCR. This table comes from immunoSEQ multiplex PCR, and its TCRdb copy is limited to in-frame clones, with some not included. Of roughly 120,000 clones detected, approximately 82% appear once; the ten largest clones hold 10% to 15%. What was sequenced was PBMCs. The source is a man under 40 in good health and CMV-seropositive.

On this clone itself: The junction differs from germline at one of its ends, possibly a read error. The CDR3 reads CASTLGSSIQETQYF. CDR3 DNA: TGTGCCAGCACCTTAGGCTCCAGTATTCAAGAGACCCAGTACTTC. The J gene is TRBJ2-5, the V gene TRBV7-6; D not certain. Germline assignment: CDR1 SGHVS and CDR2 FNYEAQ. CDR3 size: 15 residues.

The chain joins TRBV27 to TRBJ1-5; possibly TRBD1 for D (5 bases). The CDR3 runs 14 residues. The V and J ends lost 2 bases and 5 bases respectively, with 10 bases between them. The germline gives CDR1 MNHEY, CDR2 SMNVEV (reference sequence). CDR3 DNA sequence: TGTGCCAGCAGTTTAGGGCAGGGCCATCAGCCCCAGCATTTT. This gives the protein CASSLGQGHQPQHF.

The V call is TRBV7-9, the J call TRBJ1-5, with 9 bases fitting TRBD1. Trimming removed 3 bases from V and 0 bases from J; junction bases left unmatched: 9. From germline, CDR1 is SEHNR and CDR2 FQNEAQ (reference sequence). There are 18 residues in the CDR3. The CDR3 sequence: CASSFWTGEFYSNQPQHF. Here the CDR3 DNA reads TGTGCCAGCAGCTTTTGGACAGGGGAGTTCTATAGCAATCAGCCCCAGCATTTT. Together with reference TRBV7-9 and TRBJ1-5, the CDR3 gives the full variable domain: DTGVSQNPRHKITKRGQNVTFRCDPISEHNRLYWYRQTLGQGPEFLTYFQNEAQLEKSRLLSDRFSAERPKGSFSTLEIQRTEQGDSAMYLCASSFWTGEFYSNQPQHFGDGTRLSIL.

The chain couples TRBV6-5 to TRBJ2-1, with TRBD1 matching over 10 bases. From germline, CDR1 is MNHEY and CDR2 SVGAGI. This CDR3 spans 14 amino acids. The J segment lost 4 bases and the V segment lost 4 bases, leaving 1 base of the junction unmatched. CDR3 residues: CASSWGQGYNEQFF. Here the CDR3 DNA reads TGTGCCAGCAGTTGGGGACAGGGGTACAATGAGCAGTTCTTC.

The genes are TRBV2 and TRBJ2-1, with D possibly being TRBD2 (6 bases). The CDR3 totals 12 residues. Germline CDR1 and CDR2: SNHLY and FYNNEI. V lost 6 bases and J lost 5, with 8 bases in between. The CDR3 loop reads CASSAGHNEQFF. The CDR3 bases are TGTGCCAGCAGCGCGGGACACAATGAGCAGTTCTTC.

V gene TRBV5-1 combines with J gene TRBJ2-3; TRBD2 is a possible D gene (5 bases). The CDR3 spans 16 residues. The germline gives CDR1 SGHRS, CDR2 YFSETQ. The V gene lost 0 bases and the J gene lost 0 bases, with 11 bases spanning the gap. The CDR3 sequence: CASSLVPGSSTDTQYF. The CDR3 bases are TGCGCCAGCAGCTTGGTACCGGGGTCTAGCACAGATACGCAGTATTTT.

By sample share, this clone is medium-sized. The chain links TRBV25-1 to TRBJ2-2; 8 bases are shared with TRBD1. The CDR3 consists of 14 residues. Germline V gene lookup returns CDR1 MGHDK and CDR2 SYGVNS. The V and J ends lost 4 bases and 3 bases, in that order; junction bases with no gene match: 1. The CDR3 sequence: CASSAQGDTGELFF. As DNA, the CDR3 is TGTGCCAGCAGTGCACAGGGGGACACCGGGGAGCTGTTTTTT.

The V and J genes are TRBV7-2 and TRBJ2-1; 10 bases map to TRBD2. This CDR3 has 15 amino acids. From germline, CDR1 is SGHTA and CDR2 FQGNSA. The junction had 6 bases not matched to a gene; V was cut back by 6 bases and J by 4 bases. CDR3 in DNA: TGTGCCAGCAGTTTCACTAGCGGGGAATACAATGAGCAGTTCTTC. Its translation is CASSFTSGEYNEQFF.

DNA of the CDR3: TGTGCCAGCAGGCCGAGGGGGCCAGATACGCAGTATTTT. The encoded protein is CASRPRGPDTQYF. This chain joins TRBV6-5 and TRBJ2-3; TRBD1 agrees at 7 bases. From germline, CDR1 is MNHEY and CDR2 SVGAGI. CDR3 length: 13 amino acids. The ends lost 6 bases at V and 4 bases at J; junction bases unmatched: 4.

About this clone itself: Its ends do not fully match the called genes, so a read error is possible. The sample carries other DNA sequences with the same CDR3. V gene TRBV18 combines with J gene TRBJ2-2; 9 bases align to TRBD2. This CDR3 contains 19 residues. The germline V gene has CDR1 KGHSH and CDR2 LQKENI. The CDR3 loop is CASSPIGTSPVRGYGELFF. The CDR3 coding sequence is TGTGCCAGCTCACCAATCGGGACTAGCCCCGTACGTGGGTACGGGGAACTGTTTTTT.

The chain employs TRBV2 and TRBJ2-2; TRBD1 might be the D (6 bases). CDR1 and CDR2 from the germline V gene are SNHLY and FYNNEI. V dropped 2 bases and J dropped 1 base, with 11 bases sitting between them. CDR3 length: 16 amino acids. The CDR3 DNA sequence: TGTGCCAGCAGTGAAAATGGGGGACAGAACACCGGGGAGCTGTTTTTT. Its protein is CASSENGGQNTGELFF.

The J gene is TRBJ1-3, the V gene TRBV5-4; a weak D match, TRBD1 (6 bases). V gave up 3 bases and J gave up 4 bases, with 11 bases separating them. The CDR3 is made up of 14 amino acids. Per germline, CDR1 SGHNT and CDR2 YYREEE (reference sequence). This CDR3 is CASSSGTSGNTIYF. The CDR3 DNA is TGTGCCAGCAGCTCCGGGACATCCGGAAACACCATATATTTT. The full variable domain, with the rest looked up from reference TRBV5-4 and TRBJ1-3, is ETGVTQSPTHLIKTRGQQVTLRCSSQSGHNTVSWYQQALGQGPQFIFQYYREEENGRGNFPPRFSGLQFPNYSSELNVNALELDDSALYLCASSSGTSGNTIYFGEGSWLTVV.

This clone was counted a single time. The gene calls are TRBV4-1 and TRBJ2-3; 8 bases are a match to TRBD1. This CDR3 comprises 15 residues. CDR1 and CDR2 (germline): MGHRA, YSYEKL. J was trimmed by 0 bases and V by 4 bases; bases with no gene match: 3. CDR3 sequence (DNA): TGCGCCAGCAGCCCCCGGACAGGGAGCACAGATACGCAGTATTTT. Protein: CASSPRTGSTDTQYF.

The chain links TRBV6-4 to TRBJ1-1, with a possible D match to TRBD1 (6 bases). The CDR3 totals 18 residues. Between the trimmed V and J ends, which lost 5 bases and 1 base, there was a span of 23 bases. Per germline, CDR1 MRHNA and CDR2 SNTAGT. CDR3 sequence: CASSKDPDSYLGNTEAFF. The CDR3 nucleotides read TGTGCCAGCAGTAAAGATCCGGACAGCTACTTAGGGAACACTGAAGCTTTCTTT.

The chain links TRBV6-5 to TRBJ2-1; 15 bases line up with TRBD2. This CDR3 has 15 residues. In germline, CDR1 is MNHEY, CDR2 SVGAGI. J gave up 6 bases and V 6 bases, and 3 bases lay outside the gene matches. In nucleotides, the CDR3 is TGTGCCAGCAGGCGGACTAGCGGGGGGGCCAATGAGCAGTTCTTC. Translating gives CASRRTSGGANEQFF.

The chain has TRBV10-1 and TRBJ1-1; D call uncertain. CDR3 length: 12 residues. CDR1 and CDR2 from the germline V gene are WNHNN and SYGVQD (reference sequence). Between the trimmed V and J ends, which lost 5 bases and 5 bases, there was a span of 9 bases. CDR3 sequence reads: CASSPVRTEAFF. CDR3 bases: TGCGCCAGCAGTCCCGTCAGGACTGAAGCTTTCTTT.

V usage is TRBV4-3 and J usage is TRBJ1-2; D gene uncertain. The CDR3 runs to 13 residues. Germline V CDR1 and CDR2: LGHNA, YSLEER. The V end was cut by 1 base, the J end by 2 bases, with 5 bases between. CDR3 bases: TGCGCCAGCAGCCAAGGAGGGAACTATGGCTACACCTTC. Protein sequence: CASSQGGNYGYTF.

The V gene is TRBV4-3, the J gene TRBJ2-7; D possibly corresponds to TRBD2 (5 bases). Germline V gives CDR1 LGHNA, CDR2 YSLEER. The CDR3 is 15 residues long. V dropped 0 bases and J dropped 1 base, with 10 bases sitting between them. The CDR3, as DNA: TGCGCCAGCAGCCAAGATGGGAGCCCATCCTACGAGCAGTACTTC. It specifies CASSQDGSPSYEQYF.

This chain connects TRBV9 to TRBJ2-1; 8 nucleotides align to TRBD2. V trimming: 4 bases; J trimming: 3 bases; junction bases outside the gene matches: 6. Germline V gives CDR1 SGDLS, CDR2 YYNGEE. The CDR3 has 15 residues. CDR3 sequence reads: CASSPLAGVYNEQFF. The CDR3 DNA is TGTGCCAGCAGCCCCCTAGCGGGCGTCTACAATGAGCAGTTCTTC.

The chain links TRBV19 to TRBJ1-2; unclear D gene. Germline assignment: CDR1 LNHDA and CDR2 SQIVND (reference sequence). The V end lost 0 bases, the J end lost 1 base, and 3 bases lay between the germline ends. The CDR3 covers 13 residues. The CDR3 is CASSIDGNYGYTF. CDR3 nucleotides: TGTGCCAGTAGTATAGACGGTAACTATGGCTACACCTTC.